The T cell receptor (beta chain) described here comes from a study of blood T cell repertoires in COVID-19. The germline V gene has CDR1 SGHVS and CDR2 FNYEAQ. After removal of 8 bases from V and 4 bases from J, the junction contained 8 bases not matched to a gene. The CDR3 sequence is 15 residues long. Data came from immunoSEQ multiplex PCR; TCRdb stores just in-frame clones and leaves some out. The sample has 150,000 to 200,000 clones, 80% to 90% seen once; the top ten hold roughly 9.1%. Sequencing used peripheral blood. The rearrangement uses TRBV7-6 and TRBJ2-5, with 12 bases fitting TRBD1. This sequence was found in a man in his fifties or sixties with active or convalescent COVID-19. The CDR3 is CASGPGQGAGETQYF. The CDR3 region has the DNA TGTGCCAGCGGCCCGGGACAGGGGGCCGGAGAGACCCAGTACTTC.